The entry that follows covers one T cell receptor beta chain sequence. The data stem from a study of blood T cell repertoires in COVID-19. Study at large: COVID-19 samples, acute and convalescent, were from the United States, Italy and Spain. From T cells, B-cell-depleted T cells, or PBMCs came the material, which was cDNA or gDNA.

Original processing methods: Reference gene primers were amplified, and this amplification served to estimate nucleated cell counts. TCRdb keeps only in-frame clones here, not all; method: immunoSEQ multiplex PCR. V, J and clone size derive from that table, while D and trimming were established from the DNA sequence. The table has some 160,000 clones, about four fifths seen once. The germline V gene encodes CDR1 LGHDT and CDR2 YNNKEL (reference sequence). V was cut by 1 base and J by 6 bases, with 8 bases left in between. The CDR3 covers 13 residues. The sequence was obtained from a woman aged 80 or older with acute or convalescent COVID-19. The sample taken for sequencing was peripheral blood. This chain joins TRBV3-1 (or the pseudogene TRBV3-2) and TRBJ2-3; the D is unclear. The CDR3 DNA reads TGTGCCAGCAGCCAAGTAGATTGGGATACGCAGTATTTT. Protein sequence: CASSQVDWDTQYF.